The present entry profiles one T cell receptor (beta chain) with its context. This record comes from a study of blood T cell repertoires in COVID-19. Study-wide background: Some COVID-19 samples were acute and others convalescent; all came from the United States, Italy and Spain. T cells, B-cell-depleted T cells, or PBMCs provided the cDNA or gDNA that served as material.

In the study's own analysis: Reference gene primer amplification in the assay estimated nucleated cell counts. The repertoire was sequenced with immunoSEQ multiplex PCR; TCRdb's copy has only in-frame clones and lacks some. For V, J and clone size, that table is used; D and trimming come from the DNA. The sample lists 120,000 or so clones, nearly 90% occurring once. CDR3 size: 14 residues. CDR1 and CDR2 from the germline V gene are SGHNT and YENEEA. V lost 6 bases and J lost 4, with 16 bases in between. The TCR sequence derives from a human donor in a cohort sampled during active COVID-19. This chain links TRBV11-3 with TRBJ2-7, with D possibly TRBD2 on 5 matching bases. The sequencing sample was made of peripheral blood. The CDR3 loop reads CASSQDRGSYEQYF. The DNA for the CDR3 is TGTGCCAGCAGTCAGGACCGAGGGTCATACGAGCAGTACTTC.